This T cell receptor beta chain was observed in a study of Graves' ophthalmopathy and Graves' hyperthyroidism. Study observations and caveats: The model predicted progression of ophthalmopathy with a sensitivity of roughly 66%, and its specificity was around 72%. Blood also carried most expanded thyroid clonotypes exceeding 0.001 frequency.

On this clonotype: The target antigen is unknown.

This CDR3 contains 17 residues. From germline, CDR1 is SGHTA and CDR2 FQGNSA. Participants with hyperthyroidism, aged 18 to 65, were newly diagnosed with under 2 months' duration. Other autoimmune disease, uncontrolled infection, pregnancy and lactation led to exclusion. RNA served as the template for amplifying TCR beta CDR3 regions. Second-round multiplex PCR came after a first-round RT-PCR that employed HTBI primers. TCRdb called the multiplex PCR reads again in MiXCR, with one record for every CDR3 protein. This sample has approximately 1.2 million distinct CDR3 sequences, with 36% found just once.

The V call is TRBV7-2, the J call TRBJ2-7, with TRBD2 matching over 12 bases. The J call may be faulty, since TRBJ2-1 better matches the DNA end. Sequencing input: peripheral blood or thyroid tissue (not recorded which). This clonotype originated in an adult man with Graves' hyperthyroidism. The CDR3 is CASSRVRASGRGNEQFF. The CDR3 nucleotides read TGTGCCAGCAGCCGCGTTCGGGCTAGCGGGAGGGGAAATGAGCAGTTCTTC.